These 17 T cell receptor beta chains came from one sample sequenced in a study of tumor and adjacent non-tumor tissue in lung cancer. RNA was extracted from bulk tissue without any cell sorting. A modified ARM-PCR protocol with three rounds of nested PCR amplified TCRbeta. MiXCR, applied by TCRdb to the multiplex PCR reads, yields one record per CDR3 protein. The sample includes about 200,000 distinct CDR3 sequences, about 76% of them seen just once. The sample consisted of lung tumor tissue. These receptors were collected from a man between 60 and 75 years old with non-small cell lung cancer.

On this clonotype: One end of the junction is discordant with germline, which a read error may explain. J is TRBJ2-2 and V is TRBV20-1, with D hard to call. CDR1 and CDR2 from the germline V gene are DFQATT and SNEGSKA (reference sequence). The CDR3 has 15 residues. CDR3 amino acids: CSARVEGANTRELFF. The CDR3 DNA sequence: TGCAGTGCTAGAGTTGAAGGCGCAAACACCAGGGAGCTGTTTTTT.

Notes on this clonotype: The conserved phenylalanine or tryptophan is not found at the CDR3 terminus, so this likely reflects a read error. The chain recombines TRBV20-1 with TRBJ2-7; 13 bases map to TRBD2. The CDR3 spans 17 residues. Germline CDR1 DFQATT, CDR2 SNEGSKA (reference sequence). V lost 3 bases and J lost 0; bases outside the gene matches: 8. CDR3 region: CSARPGLAGPSSYEQYL. The CDR3, as DNA: TGCAGTGCTAGGCCGGGACTAGCGGGGCCGAGCTCCTACGAGCAGTACTTG.

This clonotype was seen a single time. Because the CDR3 is missing its conserved closing phenylalanine or tryptophan, this is likely a read error. The CDR3 is CASSPRISGNEGEQFL. CDR3 sequence (DNA): TGCGCCAGCAGCCCACGTATTAGCGGGAATGAGGGTGAGCAGTTCCTC. The J gene is TRBJ2-1, the V gene TRBV11-3; the match to TRBD2 covers 8 bases. CDR1 is SGHNT, CDR2 YENEEA, per germline. The CDR3 contains 16 residues.

The chain uses TRBV6-6 and TRBJ2-7; 7 nucleotides align to TRBD2. The J segment lost 7 bases and the V segment lost 0 bases, leaving 9 bases of the junction unmatched. In germline, CDR1 is MNHNY, CDR2 SVGAGI (reference sequence). CDR3 size: 15 residues. Here the CDR3 reads CASSYSGGRASEQYF. The CDR3 bases are TGTGCCAGCAGTTACTCTGGTGGGAGGGCGTCTGAGCAGTACTTC.

This clonotype was seen once. The junction shows a germline mismatch at one end, possibly a read error. The chain employs TRBV6-5 and TRBJ2-2, with TRBD2 matching over 8 bases. CDR1 MNHEY and CDR2 SVGAGI come from the germline V gene. This CDR3 spans 15 amino acids. The CDR3 loop reads CTSKKIGRVTGELLF. The CDR3 DNA follows: TGTACCAGCAAGAAAATCGGGAGGGTCACCGGGGAGCTGCTTTTT.

Notes on this clonotype: An end of the junction does not agree with germline; a read error may underlie this. The chain recombines TRBV4-3 with TRBJ1-1, with D maybe TRBD1 (6 bases). CDR3 size: 17 residues. Germline V lookup: CDR1 LGHNA, CDR2 YSLEER. CDR3 region: CARSQDVPDSSSTEVFF. CDR3 sequence (DNA): TGCGCCAGGAGCCAAGACGTTCCGGACAGTTCGAGCACTGAAGTTTTCTTT.

The rearrangement uses TRBV11-3 and TRBJ2-1, with D possibly being TRBD1 (7 bases). The CDR3 length is 14 residues. CDR1 SGHNT and CDR2 YENEEA come from the germline V gene. Trimming left V 0 bases short and J 10 bases short, with 13 bases between. CDR3 coding DNA: TGTGCCAGCAGCTTAGATCTAGCAGGGGGGGAGCAGTTCTTC. It is translated as CASSLDLAGGEQFF. Combining the CDR3 with reference TRBV11-3 and TRBJ2-1 gives the whole variable domain EAGVVQSPRYKIIEKKQPVAFWCNPISGHNTLYWYLQNLGQGPELLIRYENEEAVDDSQLPKDRFSAERLKGVDSTLKIQPAELGDSAVYLCASSLDLAGGEQFFGPGTRLTVL.

As regards this clonotype: In this CDR3 the conserved last residue, phenylalanine or tryptophan, is missing, so a read error is likely. Because the CDR3's place on the DNA is in doubt, the DNA is left out and the CDR3 is given as listed by TCRdb. V gene TRBV29-1 combines with J gene TRBJ2-5; the table's D call, TRBD1, was not checked against the DNA. The CDR3 has 15 amino acids, counting both end residues. The germline gives CDR1 SQVTM, CDR2 ANQGSEA. This CDR3 is CSVDAGQGSGETLYL.

To note about this clonotype: One end of the junction is discordant with germline, which a read error may explain. V usage is TRBV11-1 and J usage is TRBJ2-3; D ambiguous. The CDR3 contains 13 residues. Germline CDR1 reads SGHAT; CDR2 reads FQDESV (reference sequence). The CDR3 loop is CASSLSRVDTQNF. CDR3 in DNA: TGTGCCAGCAGCTTATCAAGGGTAGATACACAGAATTTT.

The chain couples TRBV4-3 to TRBJ2-7; tentatively, D is TRBD1 (5 bases). The CDR3 loop spans 13 amino acids. Germline V gene sequence: CDR1 LGHNA, CDR2 YSLEER. The germline V and J ends were trimmed by 3 bases and 7 bases, with 13 bases remaining between them. CDR3 sequence: CASSQGLGREQYF. In nucleotides, the CDR3 is TGCGCCAGCAGCCAGGGTCTGGGGCGGGAGCAGTACTTC.

A word on this clonotype: One junction end disagrees with the germline gene, perhaps due to a read error. The chain uses TRBV12-3 or TRBV12-4 and TRBJ2-3, with D perhaps TRBD2 (7 bases). CDR3 length equals 16 residues. The CDR3 sequence: CAISPLGGGRTDTQYF. Here the CDR3 DNA reads TGTGCCATCAGTCCCCTAGGGGGGGGTCGCACAGATACGCAGTATTTT.

With respect to this clonotype: Given the absence of the conserved phenylalanine or tryptophan at the CDR3 end, a read error is likely. The chain employs TRBV11-3 and TRBJ2-1; D is unresolved. CDR1 is SGHNT and CDR2 is YENEEA in the germline V gene. The CDR3 runs 13 residues. The CDR3 sequence is CASNLLRVNEQFY. The CDR3 region has the DNA TGTGCCAGCAACTTACTAAGGGTAAATGAGCAGTTCTAC.

A word on this clonotype: This clone may be a read error of a much larger clone one base away. V gene TRBV6-2 or TRBV6-3 combines with J gene TRBJ2-1; possibly TRBD2 for D (6 bases). Germline values: CDR1 MNHEY, CDR2 SVGEGT. This CDR3 region has 15 residues. Trimming stripped 2 bases from V and 8 bases from J, with 16 bases between. CDR3 sequence reads: CASSYVASARDEQFF. In nucleotides, the CDR3 is TGTGCCAGCAGTTACGTTGCTAGCGCGCGGGATGAGCAGTTCTTC.

The chain uses TRBV28 and TRBJ2-3; tentative D call: TRBD2 (6 bases). The CDR3 runs 17 residues. CDR1 and CDR2 (germline): MDHEN, SYDVKM. V was clipped by 4 bases and J by 8 bases, with 25 bases between them. The CDR3 nucleotides are TGTGCCAGCAGTTCGACTAGATATGAGCAAAGCACAATTACGCAGTATTTT. Amino acids: CASSSTRYEQSTITQYF.

Worth noting for this clonotype: This likely comes from a read error, as the CDR3 has no conserved phenylalanine or tryptophan at its end. The genes are TRBV20-1 and TRBJ2-7, with 10 nucleotides matching TRBD2. From germline, CDR1 is DFQATT and CDR2 SNEGSKA (reference sequence). CDR3 length: 14 residues. This CDR3 is CSALPSGSPYEQYL. The CDR3 nucleotides read TGCAGTGCTTTACCTAGCGGGAGTCCCTACGAACAGTACCTC.

A word on this clonotype: A read error may be the cause here, since a much bigger clone is one base away. The chain carries TRBV10-1 and TRBJ2-1; D gene ambiguous. This CDR3 spans 13 amino acids. Germline V gene lookup returns CDR1 WNHNN and CDR2 SYGVQD (reference sequence). The CDR3 reads CASNERSPGEQFF. The CDR3 bases are TGCGCCAGCAATGAGAGGTCCCCAGGTGAGCAGTTCTTC.

This clonotype was observed a handful of times. This chain joins TRBV7-3 and TRBJ2-1; D is perhaps TRBD1 (7 bases). V was pared by 2 bases and J by 2 bases, with 10 bases between. CDR1 is SGHTA and CDR2 is FQGTGA in the germline V gene. There are 15 residues in the CDR3. CDR3 amino acids: CASSLGGTAYNEQFF. CDR3 bases: TGTGCCAGCAGCTTAGGGGGGACAGCCTACAATGAGCAGTTCTTC.